This TCR beta chain was found in a study of early T cells in non-severe SARS-CoV-2 infection. Overall study context: Chains were unpaired, as sequencing was done on bulk RNA from unsorted whole blood. General study findings and limits: Sequences matched to VDJdb favored anti-spike CD8 responses, while private and CD4 specificities were missed.

V lost 5 bases to trimming and J lost 0 bases; unmatched junction nucleotides: 11. This CDR3 has 18 residues. Per germline, CDR1 SGHAT and CDR2 FQNNGV. This clonotype was counted ten times or more. What it binds is unknown. Attachment of unique molecular identifiers was made to individual cDNA molecules. TCRdb redid the calling of the 5' RACE reads with MiXCR, one entry per CDR3 protein. The sample shows roughly 16,000 distinct CDR3 sequences, about 4.8% of them seen only once. Source material: whole blood. The rearrangement joins TRBV11-2 to TRBJ2-3, with 10 bases lining up with TRBD2. The TCR originated in an adult who was a healthcare worker with PCR-confirmed SARS-CoV-2 infection or an uninfected control (not recorded which). The CDR3 nucleotides are TGTGCCAGCAGCCTAAAGCGGGAGGGCCAAGGGAGCACAGATACGCAGTATTTT. This encodes CASSLKREGQGSTDTQYF.